This T cell receptor beta chain is drawn from a study of T cell responses to AZD1222 COVID-19 vaccine. The method was immunoSEQ multiplex PCR; TCRdb's version includes in-frame clones alone and lacks a portion of them. The sample lists about 59,000 clones; roughly 87% were seen once. V lost 1 base, J lost 4 bases, and 6 bases lay in between. This CDR3 contains 13 residues. Per the germline V gene, CDR1 is SGHKS and CDR2 is YYEKEE (reference sequence). The sequencing used peripheral blood, collected 28 days after the second AZD1222 dose. This sequence originates from an adult who received the AZD1222 COVID-19 vaccine. The V gene is TRBV5-5, the J gene TRBJ1-5; no clear D. CDR3 in DNA: TGTGCCAGCAGCTTGTGGGGTAATCAGCCCCAGCATTTT. Amino acid sequence: CASSLWGNQPQHF.